The 9 T cell receptor beta chains below come from one sample, sequenced in a study of CXCR3-negative and CXCR3-positive naive CD8 T cells. It was by 5' RACE with UMI labels that the TRB cDNA libraries were prepared. TCRdb reprocessed the 5' RACE reads and keeps a single row for each CDR3 protein, giving no DNA. In total, the table holds about 130,000 distinct CDR3 sequences. Specimen: naive CXCR3- CD8+ T cells from blood. As for subset: CD45RO-CCR7+CD27+CD95- naive CD8+ T cells lacking CXCR3 (TNR3-). The receptors were gathered from a human donor in good health. Some clones in this sample may be carry-over from other donors' samples.

The J gene is TRBJ2-1, the V gene TRBV4-1; the D gene TCRdb calls, TRBD2, cannot be checked with no DNA. Per germline, CDR1 MGHRA and CDR2 YSYEKL. This CDR3 contains 13 residues. This chain's CDR3 is CASSLGLALEQFF.

The chain uses TRBV4-1 and TRBJ2-2; the D gene TCRdb calls, TRBD1, cannot be checked with no DNA. Germline assignment: CDR1 MGHRA and CDR2 YSYEKL. The CDR3 has 14 amino acids. CDR3: CACSQRQGPGELFF.

The rearrangement links TRBV10-3 to TRBJ2-7; TCRdb's D gene call, TRBD2, goes unchecked for lack of DNA. The length of the CDR3 is 14 residues. The germline CDR1 and CDR2 sequences are ENHRY and SYGVKD. CDR3 loop: CAISAGTSSYEQYF.

The gene calls are TRBV6-5 and TRBJ2-7; TCRdb's D call of TRBD1 is untestable without DNA. The germline gives CDR1 MNHEY, CDR2 SVGAGI. CDR3 length: 15 residues. The CDR3 is CASSPDVGSSYEQYF.

The chain couples TRBV4-3 to TRBJ1-5; there is no DNA to check the TCRdb D call of TRBD1. The CDR3 runs to 20 residues. The germline CDR1 and CDR2 sequences are LGHNA and YSLEER. This CDR3 reads CASSQGPLGRTGTSNQPQHF.

The chain joins TRBV27 to TRBJ1-1; TCRdb selects TRBD1, and the lack of DNA leaves this call unchecked. CDR3 length equals 14 residues. The V gene's germline CDR1 is MNHEY and CDR2 SMNVEV (reference sequence). The CDR3 sequence: CASSFAGGITEAFF.

J is TRBJ1-1 and V is TRBV9. The CDR3 sequence is 15 residues long. CDR1 and CDR2 (germline): SGDLS, YYNGEE. The CDR3 reads CASSVDTGGGTEAFF.

CDR3 residues: CASSPFPSSTDTQYF. This sequence joins TRBV7-3 and TRBJ2-3; TCRdb reports TRBD1, a call that lacks DNA to check it against. CDR3 length: 15 residues. Germline V gene data show CDR1 as SGHTA and CDR2 as FQGTGA.

The chain has TRBV6-5 and TRBJ2-3; TCRdb's D call, TRBD2, is unchecked because there is no DNA. The germline V gene encodes CDR1 MNHEY and CDR2 SVGAGI. The CDR3 runs to 12 residues. The CDR3 loop is CASSEEGQKQYF.